A selection of T cell receptor beta chains follows, all from one sample in a study of cytomegalovirus exposure and HLA in healthy donors. Measured with immunoSEQ multiplex PCR; TCRdb has only the in-frame clones, and not every one. The sample data list about 160,000 clones. The sample was PBMCs. The receptors derive from a man aged 25 to 40 in good health and CMV-seronegative. Each CDR3 is given with its conserved first and last residue. A D gene is named only where the DNA matches it firmly.

TRBJ1-1 - TRBV18 CASTWGHENTEAFF TGTGCCAGCACTTGGGGACATGAGAACACTGAAGCTTTCTTT
TRBJ1-2 TRBD1 TRBV5-6 CASSFPGQGAAGYTF TGTGCCAGCAGCTTCCCGGGACAGGGGGCGGCTGGCTACACCTTC
TRBJ2-7 - TRBV6-5 CASSYRVGRTPYERYF TGTGCCAGCAGTTACCGGGTTGGTCGAACCCCCTACGAGCGGTACTTC
TRBJ2-7 - TRBV4-1 CASSQDGPREQYF TGCGCCAGCAGCCAAGATGGGCCCCGCGAGCAGTACTTC
TRBJ2-3 - TRBV15 CATSRGLETDTQYF TGTGCCACCAGCAGAGGATTAGAGACAGATACGCAGTATTTT
TRBJ2-2 TRBD1 TRBV28 CASISLPGQLNTGELFF TGTGCCAGCATTTCGTTGCCGGGACAGTTGAACACCGGGGAGCTGTTTTTT
TRBJ1-1 - TRBV7-2 CASSLVPGNTEAFF TGTGCCAGCAGCTTAGTACCGGGAAACACTGAAGCTTTCTTT
TRBJ2-3 - TRBV4-2 CASSHQGPNTDTQYF TGTGCCAGCAGCCATCAGGGCCCTAACACAGATACGCAGTATTTT
TRBJ2-2 TRBD1 TRBV25-1 CASSEHRGAGGELFF TGTGCCAGCAGTGAGCACAGGGGCGCTGGCGGGGAGCTGTTTTTT
TRBJ2-3 TRBD2 TRBV18 CASSPGLAESDTQYF TGTGCCAGCTCACCGGGGCTAGCGGAGTCAGATACGCAGTATTTT
TRBJ2-2 - TRBV5-4 CASSYYQRSGELFF TGTGCCAGCAGCTATTATCAGCGGTCCGGGGAGCTGTTTTTT
TRBJ2-7 TRBD2 TRBV11-2 CASSLGGTSYEQYF TGTGCCAGCAGCTTAGGCGGGACTAGTTATGAGCAGTACTTC
TRBJ1-4 TRBD1 TRBV19 CASSISGTEIATNEKLFF TGTGCCAGTAGTATATCCGGGACAGAGATTGCAACTAATGAAAAACTGTTTTTT
TRBJ2-3 TRBD2 TRBV19 CASSRTSGGRIGSTDTQYF TGTGCCAGTAGCCGGACTAGCGGAGGTCGTATCGGGAGCACAGATACGCAGTATTTT
TRBJ2-2 TRBD2 TRBV19 CASKLAGVGTGELFF TGTGCCAGTAAACTAGCGGGAGTAGGCACCGGGGAGCTGTTTTTT
TRBJ2-1 TRBD2 TRBV18 CASSPKAGDYNEQFF TGTGCCAGCTCACCCAAAGCGGGAGACTACAATGAGCAGTTCTTC
TRBJ1-5 - TRBV29-1 CSVAVDGSFSNQPQHF TGCAGCGTGGCGGTTGACGGGTCCTTTAGCAATCAGCCCCAGCATTTT
TRBJ1-2 - TRBV30 CAWSFRQRSYTF TGTGCCTGGAGTTTCCGACAGCGTAGCTACACCTTC
TRBJ2-7 TRBD2 TRBV10-3 CAISARTSQTYEQYF TGTGCCATCAGTGCTCGGACTAGCCAGACCTACGAGCAGTACTTC
TRBJ2-7 - TRBV5-1 CASSLVPGPTYEQYF TGCGCCAGCAGCTTAGTTCCTGGGCCCACCTACGAGCAGTACTTC
TRBJ2-3 TRBD2 TRBV4-2 CASSHVSGTDTQYF TGTGCCAGCAGCCATGTTAGCGGGACAGATACGCAGTATTTT
TRBJ2-7 - TRBV4-2 CASSQDLTASHPSYEQYF TGTGCCAGCAGCCAAGATCTAACTGCCAGCCATCCTAGCTACGAGCAGTACTTC
TRBJ1-4 - TRBV10-2 CASSAEGVYEKLFF TGCGCCAGCAGTGCGGAAGGGGTGTACGAAAAACTGTTTTTT
TRBJ2-3 - TRBV5-8 CASSPGLSSIADTQYF TGTGCCAGCAGCCCGGGACTTTCCAGTATAGCAGATACGCAGTATTTT
TRBJ2-2 TRBD2 TRBV2 CASSETSGAGELFF TGTGCCAGCAGTGAGACTAGCGGAGCCGGGGAGCTGTTTTTT
TRBJ2-7 TRBD2 TRBV7-9 CASSLLAGVYEQYF TGTGCCAGCAGCTTGTTAGCGGGGGTCTACGAGCAGTACTTC
TRBJ2-3 - TRBV6-1 CASSEGRGWGVDTQYF TGTGCCAGCAGTGAAGGTCGGGGATGGGGAGTGGATACGCAGTATTTT
TRBJ2-2 - TRBV6-5 CASRAGQTNTGELFF TGTGCCAGCAGGGCGGGACAGACGAACACCGGGGAGCTGTTTTTT
TRBJ2-7 TRBD1 TRBV5-8 CASSLRGDRGYEQYF TGTGCCAGCAGCTTGCGGGGGGACAGGGGATACGAGCAGTACTTC
TRBJ1-1 TRBD1 TRBV2 CASSDSISGTGGTEAFF TGTGCCAGCAGTGATTCCATCTCCGGGACAGGGGGCACTGAAGCTTTCTTT
TRBJ1-5 - TRBV29-1 CSVVSAAGSNQPQHF TGCAGCGTTGTGTCCGCGGCTGGTAGCAATCAGCCCCAGCATTTT
TRBJ2-2 TRBD1 TRBV6-4 CASSPTGQGEAGELFF TGTGCCAGCAGTCCAACAGGACAGGGGGAGGCCGGGGAGCTGTTTTTT
TRBJ2-2 TRBD1 TRBV19 CASRGQGNTGELFF TGTGCCAGTAGGGGACAGGGGAACACCGGGGAGCTGTTTTTT
TRBJ1-5 - TRBV6-1 CASSGGAAGAQPQHF TGTGCCAGCAGTGGGGGAGCAGCCGGCGCTCAGCCCCAGCATTTT
TRBJ2-1 - TRBV6-4 CASSDSSGTGDEQFF TGTGCCAGCAGTGACTCGAGTGGGACTGGAGATGAGCAGTTCTTC
TRBJ2-5 TRBD1 TRBV6-5 CASSLILGQGGETQYF TGTGCCAGCAGTTTAATCCTCGGACAGGGGGGAGAGACCCAGTACTTC
TRBJ1-4 - TRBV4-2 CASSQDPTEGGEKLFF TGTGCCAGCAGCCAAGATCCTACGGAGGGTGGTGAAAAACTGTTTTTT
TRBJ1-5 - TRBV6-5 CASDFEGVNQPQHF TGTGCCAGCGATTTCGAGGGAGTAAATCAGCCCCAGCATTTT
TRBJ2-7 TRBD2 TRBV19 CASTTSGRSNEQYF TGTGCCAGTACTACTAGCGGGAGATCCAACGAGCAGTACTTC
TRBJ1-2 - TRBV5-1 CASSLEGRRGYTF TGCGCCAGCAGCTTGGAAGGGAGAAGGGGCTACACCTTC
TRBJ1-2 - TRBV2 CASSESWTANYGYTF TGTGCCAGCAGTGAGTCTTGGACAGCTAACTATGGCTACACCTTC
TRBJ2-6 - TRBV29-1 CSVEARGGSGANVLTF TGCAGCGTTGAAGCCCGAGGGGGATCTGGGGCCAACGTCCTGACTTTC
TRBJ2-7 - TRBV2 CASSWAGTYEQYF TGTGCCAGCAGCTGGGCGGGGACCTACGAGCAGTACTTC
TRBJ2-1 TRBD2 TRBV11-2 CASSLEAAGGSYNEQFF TGTGCCAGCAGCTTAGAAGCGGCGGGAGGCTCCTACAATGAGCAGTTCTTC
TRBJ2-2 TRBD2 TRBV6-1 CASSLREGRTGELFF TGTGCCAGCAGTCTCCGGGAGGGCCGTACCGGGGAGCTGTTTTTT
TRBJ1-2 - TRBV28 CASSLIGSSGYTF TGTGCCAGCAGTTTAATAGGGAGCTCTGGCTACACCTTC
TRBJ1-4 TRBD1 TRBV5-8 CASSLAGGTNEKLFF TGTGCCAGCAGCTTGGCAGGGGGTACTAATGAAAAACTGTTTTTT
TRBJ2-1 - TRBV4-3 CASSQEDSSYNEQFF TGCGCCAGCAGCCAGGAGGACAGCTCCTACAATGAGCAGTTCTTC
TRBJ2-7 - TRBV11-2 CASSLTDSPRYEQYF TGTGCCAGCAGTCTAACTGACTCCCCCCGGTACGAGCAGTACTTC
TRBJ2-5 TRBD2 TRBV19 CASSSGRGETQYF TGTGCCAGTAGCTCGGGGAGGGGAGAGACCCAGTACTTC
TRBJ1-3 TRBD1 TRBV6-6 CASRPDRSSGNTIYF TGTGCCAGCAGACCGGACAGGAGCTCTGGAAACACCATATATTTT